This TCR beta chain emerged from a study of early T cells in non-severe SARS-CoV-2 infection. This clonotype has only a few counts. The length of the CDR3 is 14 residues. Trimming removed 6 bases at V and 1 base at J, with 13 bases between. In germline, CDR1 is DFQATT, CDR2 SNEGSKA (reference sequence). Attached unique molecular identifiers marked individual cDNA molecules. One entry per CDR3 protein, called by TCRdb with MiXCR from the 5' RACE reads. This sample carries around 67,000 distinct CDR3 sequences, over 10% of them seen once, and the ten largest clones take around 5%. This clonotype originated in an adult who was a healthcare worker with PCR-confirmed SARS-CoV-2 infection or an uninfected control (not recorded which). The sample consisted of whole blood, taken at baseline. The chain has TRBV20-1 and TRBJ2-1; tentatively, D is TRBD1 (5 bases). CDR3 loop: CSARWGQSYNEQFF. DNA for the CDR3: TGCAGTGCCCGCTGGGGCCAGTCCTACAATGAGCAGTTCTTC.